The T cell receptor (beta chain) described here comes from a study of cytomegalovirus exposure and HLA in healthy donors. The table came from immunoSEQ multiplex PCR; TCRdb's copy has only in-frame clones and leaves some out. The sample lists around 120,000 clones, around nine tenths occurring once. This clone occurred once. V shed 3 bases and J shed 5 bases, with 12 bases lying between them. Per germline, CDR1 SGHNT and CDR2 YYREEE (reference sequence). The CDR3 is 14 residues long. The sequencing sample was made of PBMCs. This sequence originates from a man aged 18 to 35 in good health and CMV-seropositive. V and J are TRBV5-4 and TRBJ2-1; D is perhaps TRBD1 (6 bases). This CDR3 is CASSSGTTNNEQFF. DNA for the CDR3: TGTGCCAGCAGCTCCGGGACAACAAACAATGAGCAGTTCTTC.